Listed below are T cell receptor beta chains from one sample, sequenced in a study of blood T cell repertoires in COVID-19. Sequencing was performed with immunoSEQ multiplex PCR; in TCRdb, only in-frame clones are kept and a portion is missing. The sample contains about 200,000 clones, about four fifths of which appear only once. Sequences were obtained from PBMCs or T cells enriched from blood (not recorded which). Receptors originate from a man aged 40-49 years who had recovered from COVID-19. CDR3s leave out the opening cysteine and the closing phenylalanine or tryptophan. Each record gives: V gene, J gene, CDR3 protein.

>TRBV6-6|TRBJ2-7
ASSWDYYEQY
>TRBV5-1|TRBJ1-4
ASSLRTGDRDEKLF
>TRBV6-5|TRBJ1-2
ASSSTGTGGSRGYT
>TRBV12-5|TRBJ2-5
ASGLGASGGPETQY
>TRBV7-2|TRBJ1-5
ASSPNTGNQPQH
>TRBV7-6|TRBJ2-2
ASSLLSGRTGELF
>TRBV19|TRBJ1-6
ASSIREVGNSPLH
>TRBV6-5|TRBJ2-1
ASSYSSEQF
>TRBV6-2/TRBV6-3|TRBJ1-5
ASSSKQGSQPQH
>TRBV10-2|TRBJ2-1
ASSGTGDNNEQF
>TRBV5-1|TRBJ2-7
ASSFRGTGYEQY
>TRBV14|TRBJ1-4
ASSQDLGFNEKLF
>TRBV10-3|TRBJ1-3
AISDRGSGGNTIY
>TRBV11-2|TRBJ1-2
ASSLLGQASYGYT
>TRBV6-9|TRBJ1-5
ASSFWTGLSNQPQH
>TRBV19|TRBJ1-5
ASSLRQGATQPQH
>TRBV5-1|TRBJ2-3
ASKVAGEDSDTQY
>TRBV4-1|TRBJ1-1
ASSPAEGGGTEAF
>TRBV18|TRBJ1-2
ASSPSGTGNGGYT
>TRBV19|TRBJ2-5
ASSRTAVQETQY
>TRBV5-1|TRBJ1-4
ASSPRQGGTNEKLF
>TRBV7-3|TRBJ2-6
ASSRQPTGAANVLT
>TRBV7-8|TRBJ1-2
ASSLGGDTTST
>TRBV11-2|TRBJ1-1
ASSQQGNTEAF
>TRBV2|TRBJ2-7
ASETAYEQY
>TRBV28|TRBJ1-6
ASDGGNSPLH
>TRBV5-6|TRBJ2-7
ASSLGQRGSYEQY
>TRBV5-4|TRBJ1-1
ASSRGPTGENTEAF
>TRBV21-1|TRBJ1-2
ASSPPRDRGRANYGYT
>TRBV5-3|TRBJ2-3
ARSLFSGGTSTDTQY
>TRBV24-1|TRBJ1-4
ATSEGTGGFNEKLF
>TRBV3-1/TRBV3-2|TRBJ1-1
ASSPDRGTEAF
>TRBV5-1|TRBJ2-3
ASSSGLGADTQY
>TRBV3-1/TRBV3-2|TRBJ1-3
ASSQREEGNTIY
>TRBV9|TRBJ2-7
ASSVDHSSYEQY
>TRBV4-2|TRBJ2-1
ASSPQFYRDRGRNEQF
>TRBV27|TRBJ1-4
ASSFFATNEKLF
>TRBV5-5|TRBJ2-1
ASSLMGAGDEQF
>TRBV24-1|TRBJ2-1
ATSESHRGRLDEQF
>TRBV5-6|TRBJ1-5
ASTRGPSNQPQH
>TRBV19|TRBJ1-2
ASSTPGTATYGYT
>TRBV10-1|TRBJ1-2
ASSESGTGVYGYT
>TRBV3-1/TRBV3-2|TRBJ1-6
ASSQGADSPLH
>TRBV18|TRBJ2-5
ASSPSYSKETQY
>TRBV2|TRBJ1-5
ASTLTEYSNQPQH
>TRBV2|TRBJ1-5
ASSEYSNQPQH
>TRBV4-1|TRBJ1-1
ASSQVGTVGGTEAF
>TRBV20-1|TRBJ1-1
SASTPTAEAF
>TRBV5-1|TRBJ1-2
ASSLLDRGMGYGYT
>TRBV5-1|TRBJ1-6
ASSLNSGSPLH
>TRBV27|TRBJ1-5
ASSLFPPGGGYSNQPQH